One TCR beta chain is described in this entry. Its antigen is currently unknown. The data were obtained in a study of cytomegalovirus exposure and HLA in healthy donors. Points from the study as a whole: High sensitivity and specificity were reportedly achieved when the classifier diagnosed cytomegalovirus status. A later analysis revealed that TCR association rates differed between HLA loci, peaking at DRB1 and bottoming out at HLA-C. A later analysis by the authors found several of the most significant clusters apparently linked to common viral pathogens.

13 Jbeta primers and 60 Vbeta primers were used for the PCR. Using immunoSEQ multiplex PCR, the repertoire was profiled, and TCRdb retains in-frame clones only, with some absent. The repertoire holds 100,000 to 150,000 clones, with roughly 80% as singletons. With 5 bases clipped from V and 7 bases from J, the junction kept 11 bases outside the gene matches. Looked up from germline, CDR1 is GTSNPN and CDR2 is SVGIG (reference sequence). The CDR3 covers 15 residues. This receptor was identified in a man aged 30 to 45 in good health and CMV-seropositive. This chain connects TRBV30 to TRBJ2-1; 10 bases are shared with TRBD2. The sequencing input was PBMCs. CDR3 in DNA: TGTGCCTGGGGAGAACTAGCGGGACTTAAGAATGAGCAGTTCTTC. It translates to CAWGELAGLKNEQFF.